The next 11 T cell receptor beta chains were all read from a single sample in a study of OX40 agonist ivuxolimab in advanced cancers. Some clones are missing from TCRdb's copy, which holds only in-frame ones; the method was immunoSEQ multiplex PCR. Of tens of thousands of clones listed, about 91% are singletons. The specimen comprised CD4+ or CD8+ T cells sorted from blood, sampled in a trial of the OX40 agonist ivuxolimab. The receptors stem from an adult with an advanced solid tumor such as melanoma, head and neck, liver or kidney cancer.

The CDR3 region is CASSTGTGGNQPQHF. CDR3 nucleotides: TGTGCCAGCAGCACCGGGACAGGGGGCAATCAGCCCCAGCATTTT. The rearrangement links TRBV5-5 to TRBJ1-5; TRBD1 agrees at 10 bases. The germline CDR1 and CDR2 sequences are SGHKS and YYEKEE (reference sequence). Trimming at V came to 4 bases and at J to 2 bases, leaving 3 bases not matched to a gene. The CDR3 is 15 amino acids.

The chain joins TRBV9 to TRBJ1-2, with D unclear. The germline V gene has CDR1 SGDLS and CDR2 YYNGEE. V was trimmed by 0 bases and J by 5 bases, leaving 14 bases between them. This CDR3 is 15 amino acids long. The CDR3 DNA reads TGTGCCAGCAGCGTAGGAGAAGAGCGTTTTTATGGCTACACCTTC. It specifies CASSVGEERFYGYTF.

The chain recombines TRBV11-2 with TRBJ1-5; no clear D gene. The CDR3 length is 14 residues. V was trimmed by 5 bases and J by 3 bases, leaving 11 bases between them. CDR1 and CDR2 from the germline V gene are SGHAT and FQNNGV. CDR3 region: CASSPSGNNQPQHF. In nucleotides, the CDR3 is TGTGCCAGCAGCCCCTCGGGGAACAATCAGCCCCAGCATTTT.

This clone was seen once. The chain carries TRBV27 and TRBJ2-1, with 10 bases fitting TRBD2. The CDR3 covers 16 residues. V lost 5 bases, J lost 7 bases, and 11 bases stayed unmatched. The germline V gene has CDR1 MNHEY and CDR2 SMNVEV (reference sequence). This CDR3 is CASSLRLAGPGNEQFF. CDR3 DNA sequence: TGTGCCAGCAGTCTTCGACTAGCGGGCCCCGGGAATGAGCAGTTCTTC.

This sequence joins TRBV9 and TRBJ1-1; D is undetermined. This CDR3 spans 14 amino acids. Germline V lookup: CDR1 SGDLS, CDR2 YYNGEE. Trimming removed 0 bases from V and 0 bases from J, with 6 bases in between. In DNA form, the CDR3 reads TGTGCCAGCAGCGTAGGGGCTCTGAACACTGAAGCTTTCTTT. Protein sequence: CASSVGALNTEAFF.

The gene calls are TRBV14 and TRBJ1-5, with TRBD1 as a possible D gene (5 bases). CDR3 size: 19 residues. Germline lookup yields CDR1 SGHDN and CDR2 FVKESK. Trimming cost V 1 base and J 5 bases, with 24 bases left between them. The CDR3 region has the DNA TGTGCCAGCAGCCAAGCCCCCACGGGGTTCGGCACAGGCTATCAGCCCCAGCATTTT. Translated: CASSQAPTGFGTGYQPQHF.

The chain joins TRBV11-3 to TRBJ1-1; 7 bases line up with TRBD1. In germline, CDR1 is SGHNT, CDR2 YENEEA. The CDR3 runs to 13 residues. The J segment lost 7 bases and the V segment lost 1 base, leaving 3 bases of the junction unmatched. The CDR3 sequence: CASSLAGDSEAFF. The CDR3 DNA reads as TGTGCCAGCAGCTTAGCCGGGGACAGTGAAGCTTTCTTT.

The chain carries TRBV5-1 and TRBJ2-7; D might be TRBD1 (5 bases). The germline CDR1 and CDR2 sequences are SGHRS and YFSETQ. The CDR3 spans 12 residues. Trimming took 5 bases from V and 3 from J, leaving 9 bases between them. CDR3 amino acids: CASREGDYEQYF. Written as DNA, the CDR3 is TGCGCCAGCAGGGAAGGGGACTACGAGCAGTACTTC.

The chain links TRBV19 to TRBJ2-7; 9 nucleotides line up with TRBD2. Germline V gene lookup returns CDR1 LNHDA and CDR2 SQIVND (reference sequence). The ends lost 5 bases at V and 3 bases at J; junction bases unmatched: 5. This CDR3 has 14 residues. The chain's CDR3 is CASSPGTSNYEQYF. Here the CDR3 DNA reads TGTGCCAGTAGTCCCGGGACTAGCAACTACGAGCAGTACTTC.

V gene TRBV4-1 combines with J gene TRBJ1-4; unclear D gene. This CDR3 has 14 amino acids. From germline, CDR1 is MGHRA and CDR2 YSYEKL. With 6 bases removed from V and 4 bases from J, the gap between germline ends came to 12 bases. CDR3 sequence: CASSPAPLNEKLFF. The CDR3 bases are TGCGCCAGCAGTCCGGCCCCCCTTAATGAAAAACTGTTTTTT.

This chain links TRBV9 with TRBJ2-5; D possibly corresponds to TRBD1 (9 bases). V was shortened by 0 bases and J by 5 bases, with 20 bases between the two germline ends. Germline-derived CDR1 and CDR2 are SGDLS and YYNGEE. The CDR3 loop spans 17 amino acids. CDR3 DNA: TGTGCCAGCAGCGTAGCTACAGGGGGCGGGAGGAGTGAGACCCAGTACTTC. It specifies CASSVATGGGRSETQYF. Based on the CDR3 plus reference TRBV9 and TRBJ2-5, the full variable domain is DSGVTQTPKHLITATGQRVTLRCSPRSGDLSVYWYQQSLDQGLQFLIQYYNGEERAKGNILERFSAQQFPDLHSELNLSSLELGDSALYFCASSVATGGGRSETQYFGPGTRLLVL.